These 20 T cell receptor beta chains share one sample of origin, sequenced in a study of blood T cell repertoires in COVID-19. Using immunoSEQ multiplex PCR, the repertoire was profiled, and TCRdb retains in-frame clones only, with some absent. The sample holds around 180,000 clones, roughly 86% seen once. The specimen was peripheral blood. These receptors all come from a middle-aged man with active or convalescent COVID-19.

V gene TRBV2 combines with J gene TRBJ2-5; 7 bases agree with TRBD1. Germline CDR1 reads SNHLY; CDR2 reads FYNNEI. The trim removed 8 bases at V and 4 bases at J, leaving 4 bases unmatched. This CDR3 is 12 amino acids long. Here the CDR3 DNA reads TGTGCCAGCGACAGGGTTCTAGAGACCCAGTACTTC. It encodes CASDRVLETQYF.

V is TRBV4-3 and J is TRBJ1-5; maybe TRBD1 (6 bases). Trimming stripped 4 bases from V and 3 bases from J, with 10 bases between. This CDR3 region has 14 residues. Germline-derived CDR1 and CDR2 are LGHNA and YSLEER. As DNA, the CDR3 is TGCGCCAGCAGCCCCGGACAGCCCAATCAGCCCCAGCATTTT. Protein sequence: CASSPGQPNQPQHF.

This clone has a handful of counts. The chain carries TRBV11-2 and TRBJ1-5; D is possibly TRBD1 (6 bases). CDR1 is SGHAT, CDR2 FQNNGV, per germline. V lost 5 bases, J lost 6 bases, and 14 bases lay in between. The CDR3 has 14 residues. CDR3 in amino acids: CASSGVGAGQPQHF. The CDR3 nucleotides are TGTGCCAGCAGCGGAGTGGGGGCGGGTCAGCCCCAGCATTTT.

The gene calls are TRBV19 and TRBJ1-6; 9 bases align to TRBD1. Trimming cost V 5 bases and J 7 bases; bases outside gene matches: 6. CDR3 size: 15 residues. Per the germline V gene, CDR1 is LNHDA and CDR2 is SQIVND (reference sequence). The CDR3 sequence is CASSVGQGTNSPLHF. CDR3 DNA sequence: TGTGCCAGTAGTGTCGGACAGGGGACCAATTCACCCCTCCACTTT.

The chain employs TRBV6-5 and TRBJ1-2; D is unresolved. The ends were cut back, 2 bases at V and 8 bases at J, with 12 bases in the middle. The CDR3 spans 13 residues. Germline CDR1 reads MNHEY; CDR2 reads SVGAGI. CDR3 in amino acids: CASSYDGGSGYTF. The DNA for the CDR3 is TGTGCCAGCAGTTACGATGGAGGGTCGGGCTACACCTTC.

V is TRBV29-1 and J is TRBJ2-7; 10 bases fit TRBD1. There are 15 residues in the CDR3. Germline assignment: CDR1 SQVTM and CDR2 ANQGSEA. V lost 0 bases to trimming and J lost 5 bases; unmatched junction nucleotides: 7. As DNA, the CDR3 is TGCAGCGTTGAAGATCACGACAGGGGGCGCGACGAGCAGTACTTC. Its protein product is CSVEDHDRGRDEQYF.

The V call is TRBV5-4, the J call TRBJ1-1, with D uncertain. V dropped 2 bases and J dropped 1 base, with 12 bases sitting between them. The CDR3 totals 15 residues. In germline, CDR1 is SGHNT, CDR2 YYREEE (reference sequence). CDR3 in amino acids: CASSFGERPNTEAFF. In DNA, the CDR3 is TGTGCCAGCAGCTTCGGGGAACGACCGAACACTGAAGCTTTCTTT.

V gene TRBV5-5 combines with J gene TRBJ1-2, with D hard to call. V lost 4 bases to trimming and J lost 12 bases, with 25 bases between them. The CDR3 is 15 residues long. Germline CDR1 and CDR2: SGHKS and YYEKEE (reference sequence). CDR3 protein: CASSLQTVVDPADTF. CDR3 coding DNA: TGTGCCAGCAGCCTCCAGACGGTCGTCGACCCCGCGGACACCTTC.

V usage is TRBV4-2 and J usage is TRBJ2-7, with TRBD2 matching over 13 bases. Trimming removed 4 bases from V and 0 bases from J; junction bases left unmatched: 9. This CDR3 contains 18 residues. Germline V lookup: CDR1 LGHNA, CDR2 YNFKEQ. The CDR3 sequence: CASSLGLAGLPSSYEQYF. CDR3 DNA sequence: TGTGCCAGCAGCCTGGGACTAGCGGGGCTACCTAGCTCCTACGAGCAGTACTTC.

The rearrangement links TRBV5-1 to TRBJ2-1, with a weak D call TRBD1 (6 bases). Germline CDR1 is SGHRS and CDR2 is YFSETQ. The CDR3 consists of 16 residues. Trimming left V 3 bases short and J 3 bases short, with 16 bases between. Here the CDR3 DNA reads TGCGCCAGCAGCTATGGGACAACAATAGACTACAATGAGCAGTTCTTC. It specifies CASSYGTTIDYNEQFF. Full variable domain (remainder filled in from reference TRBV5-1 and TRBJ2-1): KAGVTQTPRYLIKTRGQQVTLSCSPISGHRSVSWYQQTPGQGLQFLFEYFSETQRNKGNFPGRFSGRQFSNSRSEMNVSTLELGDSALYLCASSYGTTIDYNEQFFGPGTRLTVL.

V gene TRBV25-1 combines with J gene TRBJ1-5; D is perhaps TRBD1 (6 bases). V lost 3 bases to trimming and J lost 7 bases, with 19 bases between them. CDR3 length: 16 amino acids. Germline V gives CDR1 MGHDK, CDR2 SYGVNS. CDR3 bases: TGTGCCAGCAGTGATAACGGCAGGGGATTTGGGCAGCCCCAGCATTTT. It translates to CASSDNGRGFGQPQHF. The entire variable domain, with the rest obtained from reference TRBV25-1 and TRBJ1-5, is as follows: EADIYQTPRYLVIGTGKKITLECSQTMGHDKMYWYQQDPGMELHLIHYSYGVNSTEKGDLSSESTVSRIRTEHFPLTLESARPSHTSQYLCASSDNGRGFGQPQHFGDGTRLSIL.

V gene TRBV6-5 combines with J gene TRBJ2-7; 8 bases fit TRBD1. The CDR3 spans 14 residues. V lost 6 bases and J lost 4; bases outside the gene matches: 8. Germline V gives CDR1 MNHEY, CDR2 SVGAGI. CDR3: CASRRTGSFYEQYF. DNA of the CDR3: TGTGCCAGCAGACGGACAGGGTCCTTTTACGAGCAGTACTTC.

The chain uses TRBV7-2 and TRBJ2-4; 9 bases are a match to TRBD1. CDR3 length: 15 residues. From germline, CDR1 is SGHTA and CDR2 FQGNSA. Trimming removed 0 bases from V and 8 bases from J; junction bases left unmatched: 5. CDR3: CASSLAGQGLDIQYF. The CDR3 DNA is TGTGCCAGCAGCTTAGCGGGACAGGGTTTGGACATTCAGTACTTC.

V and J are TRBV10-3 and TRBJ1-3; D possibly corresponds to TRBD1 (6 bases). V shed 0 bases and J shed 2 bases, with 17 bases lying between them. This CDR3 has 18 residues. Germline lookup yields CDR1 ENHRY and CDR2 SYGVKD. The CDR3 loop reads CAISESTQGGFAGNTIYF. For the CDR3, the DNA is TGTGCCATCAGTGAGTCGACTCAAGGGGGATTCGCTGGAAACACCATATATTTT.

The rearrangement links TRBV5-4 to TRBJ1-1; D uncertain. V was shortened by 4 bases and J by 1 base, with 5 bases between the two germline ends. There are 12 residues in the CDR3. Germline-derived CDR1 and CDR2 are SGHNT and YYREEE (reference sequence). For the CDR3, the DNA is TGTGCCAGCAGCATTCAGAACACTGAAGCTTTCTTT. Encoded protein: CASSIQNTEAFF.

The chain uses TRBV5-8 and TRBJ2-1; 7 nucleotides line up with TRBD2. CDR3 length: 15 amino acids. The junction had 8 bases not matched to a gene; V was cut back by 4 bases and J by 4 bases. In germline, CDR1 is SGHTS, CDR2 YDEGEE. The CDR3 coding sequence is TGTGCCAGCAGCCCCCTGGGGGGGGTATACAATGAGCAGTTCTTC. The encoded protein is CASSPLGGVYNEQFF. Full variable domain (outside the CDR3, taken from reference TRBV5-8 and TRBJ2-1): EAGVTQSPTHLIKTRGQQATLRCSPISGHTSVYWYQQALGLGLQFLLWYDEGEERNRGNFPPRFSGRQFPNYSSELNVNALELEDSALYLCASSPLGGVYNEQFFGPGTRLTVL.

The chain combines TRBV25-1 with TRBJ1-2, with D hard to call. Germline lookup yields CDR1 MGHDK and CDR2 SYGVNS. V lost 3 bases to trimming and J lost 4 bases, with 15 bases between them. There are 15 residues in the CDR3. The CDR3 nucleotides are TGTGCCAGCAGTGATTGGGCCTCTGGCAGCTATGGCTACACCTTC. This encodes CASSDWASGSYGYTF.

This chain joins TRBV3-1 (or the pseudogene TRBV3-2) and TRBJ2-7; the D gene is possibly TRBD2 (5 bases). Trimming took off 4 bases at V and 3 bases at J, with 16 bases between the two ends. CDR1 LGHDT and CDR2 YNNKEL come from the germline V gene (reference sequence). The CDR3 consists of 15 residues. CDR3 loop: CASSPGLTSGYEQYF. The CDR3 DNA is TGTGCCAGCAGCCCAGGACTTACCTCCGGCTACGAGCAGTACTTC.

This rearrangement joins TRBV30 to TRBJ1-5; D perhaps matches TRBD1 (6 bases). V dropped 1 base and J dropped 1 base, with 8 bases sitting between them. The CDR3 covers 14 residues. The germline gives CDR1 GTSNPN, CDR2 SVGIG (reference sequence). CDR3 protein: CAWSEDSSNQPQHF. Written as DNA, the CDR3 is TGTGCCTGGAGTGAGGACAGCAGCAATCAGCCCCAGCATTTT.

The chain has TRBV2 and TRBJ2-5; 8 positions agree with TRBD1. From germline, CDR1 is SNHLY and CDR2 FYNNEI. The CDR3 covers 15 residues. V was clipped by 4 bases and J by 5 bases; unmatched bases: 9. CDR3 in amino acids: CASSAQDRDPETQYF. The CDR3 nucleotides read TGTGCCAGCAGTGCCCAGGACAGGGATCCGGAGACCCAGTACTTC.